The TCR beta chain under discussion was sequenced for a study of human T cells and chemical hapten exposure. Broader study findings: Versus controls, expanded TCRs had significantly more large CDR3 similarity clusters.

Time point meaning: pre-sensitization, week 0. Stated treatment: therapeutic diphenylcyclopropenone sensitization with weekly scalp DPC. Unseparated into fractions, whole blood served as the source from which total RNA was extracted. TCRdb recomputed calls from the RACE reads with MiXCR, one row per CDR3 protein. The table includes fewer than 300,000 distinct CDR3 sequences, approximately 8.6% detected once. In its sample, this clonotype was seen many times. Its antigen is currently unknown. This clonotype was obtained from a woman between 35 and 50 years old with alopecia areata. Some clones in this sample may be carry-over from other donors' samples. The sample in question was whole blood, obtained in connection with sensitization to the hapten diphenylcyclopropenone (DPC).

The CDR3 DNA follows: TGTGCCGCCGGACAGGGGGAATCCTACGAGCAGTACTTC. Its translation: CAAGQGESYEQYF. The rearrangement joins TRBV6-5 to TRBJ2-7; the match to TRBD1 covers 10 bases. The CDR3 covers 13 residues. Losses at the gene ends were 11 bases for V and 1 base for J; bases not matched to a gene: 5. CDR1 is MNHEY, CDR2 SVGAGI, per germline.